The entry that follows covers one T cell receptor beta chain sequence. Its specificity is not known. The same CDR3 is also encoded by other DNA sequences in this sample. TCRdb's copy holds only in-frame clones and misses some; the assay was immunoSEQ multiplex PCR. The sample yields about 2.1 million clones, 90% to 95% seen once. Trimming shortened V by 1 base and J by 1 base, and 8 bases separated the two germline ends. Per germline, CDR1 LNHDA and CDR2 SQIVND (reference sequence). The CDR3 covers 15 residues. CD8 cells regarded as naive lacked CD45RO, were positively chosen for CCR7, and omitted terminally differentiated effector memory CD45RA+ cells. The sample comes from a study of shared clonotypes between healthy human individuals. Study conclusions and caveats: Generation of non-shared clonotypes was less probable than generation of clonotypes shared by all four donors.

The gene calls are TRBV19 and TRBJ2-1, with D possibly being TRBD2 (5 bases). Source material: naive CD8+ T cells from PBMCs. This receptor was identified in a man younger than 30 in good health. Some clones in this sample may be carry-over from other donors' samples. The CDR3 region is CASSIVPGSYNEQFF. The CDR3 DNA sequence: TGTGCCAGTAGTATAGTACCGGGGTCCTACAATGAGCAGTTCTTC.